Presented here are 23 T cell receptor beta chains from one specimen sequenced in a study of cytomegalovirus exposure and HLA in healthy donors (dated by TCRdb to about 2017). The library relied on the immunoSEQ multiplex PCR assay. For the multiplex PCR, a mixture combining 60 forward primers for TCR Vbeta segments and 13 reverse primers for TCR Jbeta segments was used. TCRdb re-hosts the immuneACCESS table, in-frame sequences only. Its copies lack some clones; in the studies checked, an unresolved V gene accounts for under half of them, and the cause for the rest is not known. The sample's table lists a count of more than 50,000 clones. Approximately 8.9% of the sample goes to the ten largest clones. The sample taken for sequencing was PBMCs. The receptors were sampled from a man aged 50-60 years in good health and CMV-seropositive.

The chain combines TRBV7-2 with TRBJ1-5; D uncertain. The germline gives CDR1 SGHTA, CDR2 FQGNSA. V was shortened by 7 bases and J by 3 bases, with 16 bases between the two germline ends. The CDR3 has 15 residues. CDR3 bases: TGTGCCAGCACCGTCTGGGGAGGACCCAATCAGCCCCAGCATTTT. Translation gives CASTVWGGPNQPQHF.

J is TRBJ2-1 and V is TRBV11-3, with TRBD2 matching 12 bases. From germline, CDR1 is SGHNT and CDR2 YENEEA. The CDR3 covers 15 residues. With V trimmed by 6 bases and J by 5 bases, 5 bases remained unmatched. Here the CDR3 reads CASSTRTSGDNEQFF. The CDR3 nucleotides read TGTGCCAGCAGTACGAGGACTAGCGGGGACAATGAGCAGTTCTTC.

This sequence joins TRBV6-5 and TRBJ2-1, with 8 nucleotides matching TRBD2. CDR1 is MNHEY, CDR2 SVGAGI, per germline. V dropped 8 bases and J dropped 3; count of bases not matched to a gene: 6. The CDR3 is 14 amino acids. The CDR3 sequence is CASGSGKFYNEQFF. CDR3 coding DNA: TGTGCCAGCGGTAGCGGGAAATTCTACAATGAGCAGTTCTTC.

The rearrangement links TRBV6-5 to TRBJ1-1; TRBD1 might be the D (5 bases). Germline V gives CDR1 MNHEY, CDR2 SVGAGI. Trimming left V 0 bases short and J 5 bases short, with 16 bases between. The CDR3 extends over 16 amino acids. The CDR3 loop is CASSYSLPGLRTEAFF. The CDR3 DNA is TGTGCCAGCAGTTACTCGCTTCCAGGGTTAAGGACTGAAGCTTTCTTT.

The chain recombines TRBV10-3 with TRBJ2-7; 11 positions agree with TRBD1. The CDR3 loop spans 15 amino acids. Germline V gene sequence: CDR1 ENHRY, CDR2 SYGVKD. Trimming cost V 5 bases and J 3 bases; bases outside gene matches: 6. The CDR3 nucleotides are TGTGCCATCAGTAGCTCCGGGACAGGGGGCTACGAGCAGTACTTC. Translated, it gives CAISSSGTGGYEQYF.

The chain carries TRBV5-1 and TRBJ1-2, with TRBD1 matching 9 bases. The length of the CDR3 is 15 residues. The J segment lost 8 bases and the V segment lost 4 bases, leaving 12 bases of the junction unmatched. CDR1 and CDR2 from the germline V gene are SGHRS and YFSETQ. In DNA form, the CDR3 reads TGCGCCAGCAGCCCGGACAGGGGTCTCGATGAAGGCTACACCTTC. Its protein is CASSPDRGLDEGYTF.

The rearrangement links TRBV5-1 to TRBJ1-5; TRBD1 aligns across 7 bases. Unmatched junction bases numbered 7, after V lost 9 bases and J lost 4 bases. The germline V gene has CDR1 SGHRS and CDR2 YFSETQ. The CDR3 length is 13 residues. CDR3 region: CATSGQANQPQHF. The CDR3 DNA is TGCGCCACCTCCGGACAGGCGAATCAGCCCCAGCATTTT.

Here the CDR3 DNA reads TGTGCCAGCAGCCAGGGGGCCTTGAACACTGAAGCTTTCTTT. Translation gives CASSQGALNTEAFF. This chain joins TRBV13 and TRBJ1-1; TRBD1 agrees at 8 bases. V lost 5 bases and J lost 0; bases outside the gene matches: 2. The CDR3 has 14 residues. Germline CDR1 PRHDT, CDR2 FYEKMQ (reference sequence).

The genes are TRBV15 and TRBJ1-4; perhaps TRBD1 as D (5 bases). Per the germline V gene, CDR1 is LNHNV and CDR2 is YYDKDF (reference sequence). V lost 2 bases and J 8 bases, leaving 15 bases between the germline ends. This CDR3 is 15 amino acids long. The CDR3: CATSRFRAPNEKLFF. The CDR3, as DNA: TGTGCCACCAGCAGATTCAGGGCTCCCAACGAAAAACTGTTTTTT.

This chain links TRBV6-6 with TRBJ2-1; 10 bases align to TRBD1. CDR1 is MNHNY, CDR2 SVGAGI, per germline (reference sequence). The V and J ends lost 2 bases and 9 bases, in that order; junction bases with no gene match: 10. The length of the CDR3 is 16 residues. The CDR3 loop is CASSYTRQGAASEQFF. In nucleotides, the CDR3 is TGTGCCAGCAGTTACACAAGACAGGGGGCGGCTTCTGAGCAGTTCTTC.

The rearrangement uses TRBV7-9 and TRBJ2-7, with 8 bases that match TRBD1. Germline lookup yields CDR1 SEHNR and CDR2 FQNEAQ (reference sequence). The V segment lost 2 bases and the J segment 7 bases; nucleotides outside the gene matches: 7. This CDR3 spans 14 amino acids. The chain's CDR3 is CASSLQGALGEQYF. CDR3 in DNA: TGTGCCAGCAGCTTACAGGGGGCCCTTGGAGAGCAGTACTTC.

The chain is built from TRBV4-3 and TRBJ2-3; 13 bases match TRBD2. J gave up 4 bases and V 4 bases, and 2 bases lay outside the gene matches. CDR1 and CDR2 from the germline V gene are LGHNA and YSLEER. The CDR3 sequence is 15 residues long. Written as DNA, the CDR3 is TGCGCCAGCAGCCGCGGACTAGCGGGGGCAGATACGCAGTATTTT. It encodes CASSRGLAGADTQYF.

The V gene is TRBV7-2, the J gene TRBJ2-7; D not certain. Germline loops: CDR1 SGHTA, CDR2 FQGNSA. The V gene lost 5 bases and the J gene lost 3 bases, with 8 bases spanning the gap. The CDR3 extends over 12 amino acids. CDR3 loop: CASSPTVYEQYF. CDR3 DNA: TGTGCCAGCAGCCCTACAGTCTACGAGCAGTACTTC.

The rearrangement uses TRBV6-6 and TRBJ2-3; 7 bases map to TRBD2. Germline CDR1 is MNHNY and CDR2 is SVGAGI (reference sequence). This CDR3 region has 16 residues. J lost 0 bases, V lost 0 bases, and 3 bases had no gene match. CDR3 in amino acids: CASSYSVRGSTDTQYF. CDR3 bases: TGTGCCAGCAGTTACTCGGTGCGGGGGAGCACAGATACGCAGTATTTT.

The V call is TRBV2, the J call TRBJ2-1, with 7 positions matching TRBD1. This CDR3 contains 14 residues. V was pared by 6 bases and J by 6 bases, with 8 bases of the junction left unmatched. Germline V gives CDR1 SNHLY, CDR2 FYNNEI. The CDR3: CASSFDRVSNEQFF. For the CDR3, the DNA is TGTGCCAGCAGCTTCGACAGGGTAAGCAATGAGCAGTTCTTC.

The chain couples TRBV7-9 to TRBJ2-2, with TRBD2 matching over 12 bases. This CDR3 has 15 amino acids. Germline V gives CDR1 SEHNR, CDR2 FQNEAQ (reference sequence). The V segment lost 5 bases and the J segment 5 bases; nucleotides outside the gene matches: 3. The CDR3, as DNA: TGTGCCAGCAGCCTGGGACTAGCGGGTACCGGGGAGCTGTTTTTT. It codes for CASSLGLAGTGELFF. The full variable domain, with the rest looked up from reference TRBV7-9 and TRBJ2-2, is DTGVSQNPRHKITKRGQNVTFRCDPISEHNRLYWYRQTLGQGPEFLTYFQNEAQLEKSRLLSDRFSAERPKGSFSTLEIQRTEQGDSAMYLCASSLGLAGTGELFFGEGSRLTVL.

DNA for the CDR3: TGTGCCAGCAGCTTAGAATTAGGACTCTTCACAGATACGCAGTATTTT. Translating it yields CASSLELGLFTDTQYF. The chain carries TRBV7-2 and TRBJ2-3; D perhaps matches TRBD2 (5 bases). This CDR3 has 16 amino acids. V was pared by 1 base and J by 2 bases, with 13 bases between. Germline values: CDR1 SGHTA, CDR2 FQGNSA.

The J gene is TRBJ1-2, the V gene TRBV7-2, with D possibly being TRBD1 (5 bases). The CDR3 totals 16 residues. In germline, CDR1 is SGHTA, CDR2 FQGNSA. Trimming stripped 1 base from V and 0 bases from J, with 12 bases between. In nucleotides, the CDR3 is TGTGCCAGCAGCTTAGGGGGGGTTCAGACTAACTATGGCTACACCTTC. This codes for CASSLGGVQTNYGYTF.

Regarding this clone: The identical CDR3 is also encoded by other nucleotide sequences in the sample. This rearrangement joins TRBV19 to TRBJ2-1; 11 positions match TRBD1. The ends lost 5 bases at V and 5 bases at J; junction bases unmatched: 5. This CDR3 has 15 residues. Germline lookup yields CDR1 LNHDA and CDR2 SQIVND (reference sequence). The CDR3 reads CASSPRTGGNNEQFF. In DNA form, the CDR3 reads TGTGCCAGTAGTCCCCGGACAGGGGGCAACAATGAGCAGTTCTTC.

The chain joins TRBV27 to TRBJ2-3, with 8 bases lining up with TRBD1. This CDR3 comprises 15 residues. V shed 3 bases, J shed 8 bases, and the junction held 10 bases outside the gene matches. CDR1 MNHEY and CDR2 SMNVEV come from the germline V gene (reference sequence). The CDR3, as DNA: TGTGCCAGCAGTTTTTCCGGACAGGGTGAGACTACGCAGTATTTT. It encodes CASSFSGQGETTQYF.

The chain employs TRBV6-5 and TRBJ2-7; TRBD1 aligns across 10 bases. The CDR3 is 15 residues long. Germline V lookup: CDR1 MNHEY, CDR2 SVGAGI. The V gene end was trimmed by 2 bases and the J gene end by 3 bases; junction bases not matched to a gene: 4. CDR3 DNA sequence: TGTGCCAGCAGTTACGGGACAGGGGCCCTCTACGAGCAGTACTTC. This sequence encodes CASSYGTGALYEQYF.

The chain has TRBV6-5 and TRBJ1-6; TRBD1 is a possible D gene (6 bases). Germline V gene data show CDR1 as MNHEY and CDR2 as SVGAGI. The length of the CDR3 is 14 residues. The ends were cut back, 7 bases at V and 13 bases at J, with 20 bases in the middle. The CDR3 loop is CASIGGSGDEPLHF. CDR3 nucleotides: TGTGCCAGCATCGGTGGATCAGGGGACGAGCCCCTCCACTTT.

The V gene is TRBV5-1, the J gene TRBJ2-4; D perhaps matches TRBD2 (5 bases). This CDR3 spans 15 amino acids. From germline, CDR1 is SGHRS and CDR2 YFSETQ. The ends were cut back, 5 bases at V and 0 bases at J, with 12 bases in the middle. This CDR3 reads CASRLGVLAKNIQYF. DNA for the CDR3: TGCGCCAGCAGACTAGGCGTCCTAGCCAAAAACATTCAGTACTTC.